Listed below are T cell receptor beta chains from one sample, sequenced in a study of cytomegalovirus exposure and HLA in healthy donors. Produced via immunoSEQ multiplex PCR; TCRdb's table is partial and in-frame only. Of over 150,000 clones in the sample, less than 80% were seen once. The material sequenced was PBMCs. The receptors derive from a man aged 35 to 55 in good health and CMV-seronegative. CDR3s include the opening cysteine and the closing phenylalanine or tryptophan. The D gene is left open where the match is weak. Expanded clones are given a class, and other clones once, few, many or no size at all.

>-|TRBJ2-5|-|TRBV30
TGTGCCCGGAGCCAGGGGTCCGGGCCTCAAGAGACCCAGTACTTC
CARSQGSGPQETQYF
>TRBD1|TRBJ1-4|-|TRBV19
TGTGCCAGTAGACGGACAGGGGCTCTTAATGAAAAACTGTTTTTT
CASRRTGALNEKLFF
>-|TRBJ2-1|-|TRBV5-1
TGCGCCAGCAGCTTCGGGAGGGGACAGGGTTGGAATGAGCAGTTCTTC
CASSFGRGQGWNEQFF
>-|TRBJ2-7|-|TRBV6-5
TGTGCCAGCAGGAAGGGGGCCTACGAGCAGTACTTC
CASRKGAYEQYF
>-|TRBJ2-2|-|TRBV6-5
TGTGCCAGCACCACACCCGCCGGGGAGCTGTTTTTT
CASTTPAGELFF
>-|TRBJ2-2|-|TRBV7-2
TGTGCCAGCAGCTTAGCGGTCGGGGAGCTGTTTTTT
CASSLAVGELFF
>TRBD1|TRBJ2-3|once|TRBV2
TGTGCCAGCAGGGCTGGACAGGGCCTAGATACGCAGTATTTT
CASRAGQGLDTQYF
>TRBD1|TRBJ2-1|-|TRBV27
TGTGCCAGCAGTCCCATGGACAGGGACAATGAGCAGTTCTTC
CASSPMDRDNEQFF
>-|TRBJ2-2|once|TRBV6-4
TGTGCCAGCAGTATTCACACGAACACCGGGGAGCTGTTTTTT
CASSIHTNTGELFF
>-|TRBJ2-3|few|TRBV29-1
TGCAGCGTTGAGGAGGGAACAGATACGCAGTATTTT
CSVEEGTDTQYF
>TRBD2|TRBJ2-7|-|TRBV19
TGTGCCAGTAGTACTCCCAGCGGGAGGCTCTCCGAGCAGTACTTC
CASSTPSGRLSEQYF
>-|TRBJ2-5|-|TRBV5-8
TGTGCCAGCAGCTTGACAGGGTGGGGCCAAGAGACCCAGTACTTC
CASSLTGWGQETQYF
>-|TRBJ1-1|-|TRBV6-6
TGTGCCAGCACCTTCGTTCCGGGAACATCTGAAGCTTTCTTT
CASTFVPGTSEAFF
>-|TRBJ2-7|-|TRBV30
TGTGCCTGGAGTGTACTGCGGTTAGGCGAGCAGTACTTC
CAWSVLRLGEQYF
>-|TRBJ2-5|-|TRBV28
TGTGCCAGCAGTTTACATACGCCGGGGAAAGAGACCCAGTACTTC
CASSLHTPGKETQYF
>TRBD2|TRBJ2-2|-|TRBV5-1
TGCGCCAGCAGCTTAGGACTAGCGGCGAACACCGGGGAGCTGTTTTTT
CASSLGLAANTGELFF
>TRBD1|TRBJ2-7|-|TRBV13
TGTGCCAGCAGCGGGGGGGGACAGGGGGCCTACGAGCAGTACTTC
CASSGGGQGAYEQYF
>-|TRBJ2-2|-|TRBV15
TGTGCCACCAGCAGAGAAGTAGGGGCCGGGGAGCTGTTTTTT
CATSREVGAGELFF
>TRBD2|TRBJ2-4|-|TRBV11-3
TGTGCCAGCAGCTTAGGAAGGGGTGACGGGAGGACGGAGATCAGTCAGTACTTC
CASSLGRGDGRTEISQYF
>TRBD2|TRBJ2-5|-|TRBV28
TGTGCCAGCAGTCCCCCTCGGACTAGTGTTCAAGAGACCCAGTACTTC
CASSPPRTSVQETQYF
>-|TRBJ2-7|-|TRBV7-9
TGTGCCAGCAGCCCAAGGGGAACTTACTACGAGCAGTACTTC
CASSPRGTYYEQYF
>-|TRBJ2-3|-|TRBV5-1
TGCGCCAGCAGCCCGACAGCTTCACTCAGCACAGATACGCAGTATTTT
CASSPTASLSTDTQYF
>TRBD1|TRBJ2-3|-|TRBV5-6
TGTGCCAGCAGCTGGACAGGGGGGAGGCAAGATACGCAGTATTTT
CASSWTGGRQDTQYF
>TRBD2|TRBJ2-1|-|TRBV5-1
TGCGCCAGCACGGGATTGGGGGCGGGAGGATACAATGAGCAGTTCTTC
CASTGLGAGGYNEQFF
>-|TRBJ2-3|-|TRBV27
TGTGCCAGCAGTTTATCGATCCGGGGAGATACGCAGTATTTT
CASSLSIRGDTQYF
>TRBD1|TRBJ2-7|-|TRBV5-4
TGTGCCAGCAGTGGGACAGGGGGTCGTGGGCTCTACGAGCAGTACTTC
CASSGTGGRGLYEQYF
>TRBD1|TRBJ2-7|-|TRBV19
TGTGCCAGTTCGCATCGGACAGGGTTCTACGAGCAGTACTTC
CASSHRTGFYEQYF
>TRBD1|TRBJ2-5|-|TRBV2
TGTGCCAGCACCCGGGGACAGCAAGAGACCCAGTACTTC
CASTRGQQETQYF
>TRBD1|TRBJ2-5|-|TRBV28
TGTGCCATCGTAGAATCGCGGACAGGGGAAGGAGAGACCCAGTACTTC
CAIVESRTGEGETQYF
>-|TRBJ2-2|-|TRBV19
TGTGCCAGTAGTGGCATATTTGAGCTGTTTTTT
CASSGIFELFF
>TRBD2|TRBJ2-1|-|TRBV27
TGTGCCAGCAAGACTAGCGGGAGTTCGGGGAATGAGCAGTTCTTC
CASKTSGSSGNEQFF
>-|TRBJ1-6|-|TRBV28
TGTGCCACCGCGTTACAGGGTTATAATTCACCCCTCCACTTT
CATALQGYNSPLHF
>-|TRBJ2-1|-|TRBV4-1
TGCGCCAGCAGCCAAGCCTCCGGGGCAGGGGCATACAATGAGCAGTTCTTC
CASSQASGAGAYNEQFF
>TRBD1|TRBJ1-1|-|TRBV28
TGTGCCAGCAGTTCACTTCACGGGACAGGGGGAACGGGACCTGAAGCTTTCTTT
CASSSLHGTGGTGPEAFF
>-|TRBJ2-5|-|TRBV5-1
TGCGCCAGCAGCTTGGGAGCCCCGGAGACCCAGTACTTC
CASSLGAPETQYF
>TRBD2|TRBJ2-3|-|TRBV9
TGTGCCAGCAGCGTAGGGGGGGGTGGGACTAGCGGAACAGATACGCAGTATTTT
CASSVGGGGTSGTDTQYF
>TRBD1|TRBJ2-7|-|TRBV27
TGTGCCAGCAACCTCGGACAGGGGGGTCCCTACGAGCAGTACTTC
CASNLGQGGPYEQYF